What follows are 9 T cell receptor beta chains derived from one specimen sequenced in a study of blood T cells in healthy people across ages. Primers used in a second PCR of about 6 to 11 cycles were a sample-barcoded 5' primer and a J-beta primer mix. TCRdb reprocessed the 5' RACE reads with MiXCR, giving one entry per CDR3 protein. The sample has fewer than 1,000,000 distinct CDR3 sequences; around two fifths are singletons. Sequenced input: blood. Source of these receptors: a man aged 60-69 years in good health.

This chain uses TRBV6-1 with TRBJ2-2; possibly TRBD1 for D (6 bases). CDR1 and CDR2 from the germline V gene are MNHNS and SASEGT. Trimming removed 6 bases from V and 5 bases from J, with 10 bases in between. CDR3 length: 13 amino acids. CDR3 nucleotide sequence: TGTGCCAGCAGAAAACAGGGAACCGGGGAGCTGTTTTTT. It yields the protein CASRKQGTGELFF.

The chain combines TRBV25-1 with TRBJ2-5, with D possibly matching TRBD1 (5 bases). The germline gives CDR1 MGHDK, CDR2 SYGVNS. This CDR3 is 17 amino acids long. Trimming removed 3 bases at V and 4 bases at J, with 21 bases between. The CDR3 DNA is TGTGCCAGCAGTGACCAGGGTCCTTGGGGTCCCTCAGAGACCCAGTACTTC. It yields the protein CASSDQGPWGPSETQYF.

This sequence joins TRBV9 and TRBJ2-2; D may be TRBD1 or TRBD2 (5 bases each). Trimming took 1 base from V and 7 from J, leaving 14 bases between them. CDR3 size: 15 residues. The V gene's germline CDR1 is SGDLS and CDR2 YYNGEE. CDR3: CASSVNPGTGGELFF. The CDR3 nucleotides are TGTGCCAGCAGCGTAAATCCCGGGACCGGCGGGGAGCTGTTTTTT. The variable domain in full, with the rest retrieved from reference TRBV9 and TRBJ2-2, is DSGVTQTPKHLITATGQRVTLRCSPRSGDLSVYWYQQSLDQGLQFLIQYYNGEERAKGNILERFSAQQFPDLHSELNLSSLELGDSALYFCASSVNPGTGGELFFGEGSRLTVL.

The rearrangement joins TRBV13 to TRBJ1-2; D uncertain. Per the germline V gene, CDR1 is PRHDT and CDR2 is FYEKMQ (reference sequence). The CDR3 length is 12 residues. With 2 bases removed from V and 8 bases from J, the gap between germline ends came to 9 bases. The CDR3 region has the DNA TGTGCCAGCAGCTTACAGAGGCGCGGCTACACCTTC. It translates to CASSLQRRGYTF.

This clonotype was detected only a few times. The gene calls are TRBV7-6 and TRBJ2-5; TRBD1 agrees at 8 bases. Matching the DNA end better, TRBJ2-7 makes the J call doubtful. The CDR3 is 16 amino acids. CDR1 is SGHVS, CDR2 FNYEAQ, per germline. The CDR3 sequence: CASSPYRTGGADEQYF. CDR3 sequence (DNA): TGTGCCAGCAGCCCCTACCGAACAGGGGGTGCCGACGAGCAGTACTTC.

This clonotype has a single count. The rearrangement uses TRBV18 and TRBJ2-1; D is uncertain. The J call may be mistaken, given a closer DNA end match to TRBJ2-7. This CDR3 contains 14 residues. The germline CDR1 and CDR2 sequences are KGHSH and LQKENI. The DNA of the CDR3 is TGTGCCAGCTCACACGGAGACTTGAGCTACGAGCAGTACTTC. Translating gives CASSHGDLSYEQYF.

Details on this clonotype: The junction departs from the called germline gene at one end, perhaps through a read error. The genes are TRBV12-3 or TRBV12-4 and TRBJ1-1; D is unresolved. This CDR3 has 17 amino acids. CDR3 in DNA: TGTGCCATCAGTTTCGTGGGAGGAGGGATAGGGCTCACTGAAGCTTTCTTT. Encoded protein: CAISFVGGGIGLTEAFF.

This chain links TRBV7-2 with TRBJ2-5, with D perhaps matching TRBD1 or TRBD2 (5 bases each). Germline assignment: CDR1 SGHTA and CDR2 FQGNSA. Trimming cost V 0 bases and J 13 bases, with 12 bases left between them. The CDR3 consists of 12 residues. As DNA, the CDR3 is TGTGCCAGCAGCTTAGCATGGGACGCCGTGTACTTC. Its protein is CASSLAWDAVYF.

This clonotype was observed a few times. The rearrangement joins TRBV21-1 to TRBJ1-1. TRBV21-1 is noted as a pseudogene. The CDR3 runs 20 residues. CDR3 DNA: TGTGCCAGCAGCAAAACGCCGGGGAAGAGGGACTTGGGTAGACGTACTGAAGCTTTCTTT. This codes for CASSKTPGKRDLGRRTEAFF.